This entry is about one TCR beta chain. The antigen is not known. Only in-frame clones appear in the TCRdb table, and some are missing; sequencing was by immunoSEQ multiplex PCR. The sample has about 1.1 million clones; about 84% are singletons. After removal of 0 bases from V and 2 bases from J, the junction contained 5 bases not matched to a gene. CDR3 length: 18 residues. Germline-derived CDR1 and CDR2 are MGHRA and YSYEKL. This entry belongs to a study of shared clonotypes between healthy human individuals. Overall study: Donors had three CD4 naive, three CD4 memory, two CD8 naive and one CD8 memory plate apiece. Overall study findings and caveats: Limited genetic and exposure-history diversity came from having few donors.

The source of this sequence is a man aged 18 to 30 in good health. Some clones in this sample may be carry-over from other donors' samples. Sequencing input: memory CD4+ T cells from PBMCs. The subset denotes: CD45RA-negative fraction. V gene TRBV4-1 combines with J gene TRBJ2-2, with 11 bases fitting TRBD2. The CDR3 DNA is TGCGCCAGCAGCCAAGAGGCGGGACTAGCGGACAACACCGGGGAGCTGTTTTTT. This gives the protein CASSQEAGLADNTGELFF.